The present entry profiles one TCR beta chain with its context. What it binds is not known. TCRdb recomputed calls from the RT-PCR reads with MiXCR, one row per CDR3 protein. Here the sample spans 160,000 or so distinct CDR3 sequences, roughly 10% being singletons. Trimming removed 3 bases from V and 0 bases from J, with 21 bases in between. The CDR3 runs 18 residues. Germline lookup yields CDR1 LGHDT and CDR2 YNNKEL (reference sequence). These data are taken from a study of response to subunit inactivated influenza vaccine. Overall study results and limits: That few new T cells are recruited by each seasonal influenza vaccination was the authors' suggestion.

The genes are TRBV3-1 and TRBJ2-7; D may match TRBD1 or TRBD2 (5 bases each). This sequence originates from a man aged 45-65 years who received an inactivated influenza vaccine. The sample in question was non-naive T cells sorted from PBMCs, obtained 40 to 50 days after vaccination. Here the CDR3 DNA reads TGTGCCAGCAGCCAGACAATGCCCGGGACGGTGAGCTCCTACGAGCAGTACTTC. This translates into CASSQTMPGTVSSYEQYF.